What follows describes a single TCR beta chain. The data stem from a study of blood T cell repertoires in COVID-19. For the study at large: Material from acute and convalescent COVID-19 was sourced from the United States, Italy and Spain. PBMCs, B-cell-depleted T cells, or T cells were the source of the cDNA or gDNA that made up the material.

Authors' analysis steps: Reference gene primer amplification gave estimated nucleated cell counts. The table came from immunoSEQ multiplex PCR; TCRdb's copy has only in-frame clones and leaves some out. The D gene and trimming were derived from the DNA, and the V and J assignments and clone size from that table. Of approximately 220,000 clones listed, about 90% are singletons. With V trimmed by 0 bases and J by 5 bases, 9 bases remained unmatched. The CDR3 has 19 amino acids. The germline gives CDR1 SGDLS, CDR2 YYNGEE. J is TRBJ2-3 and V is TRBV9; 16 bases match TRBD2. The sample was peripheral blood. This clonotype was obtained from a woman aged 50 to 65 with acute or convalescent COVID-19. In DNA form, the CDR3 reads TGTGCCAGCAGCGTAGGGCCCGGGACTAGCGGGAGGGTCGGAGATACGCAGTATTTT. Its protein is CASSVGPGTSGRVGDTQYF.